The 27 T cell receptor beta chains reported below all come from one sample, sequenced in a study of identical twins. TCRdb itself ran the 5' RACE reads through MiXCR, one entry per CDR3 protein. The repertoire holds 1.5 million to 2 million distinct CDR3 sequences, around 29% seen once, with more than 0.25% in the top ten. Sequenced input: cord blood. The receptor source for this set is a newborn girl in good health.

This sequence joins TRBV15 and TRBJ2-3; D gene unclear. The CDR3 loop spans 15 amino acids. Trimming stripped 0 bases from V and 2 bases from J, with 9 bases between. CDR1 LNHNV and CDR2 YYDKDF come from the germline V gene (reference sequence). In nucleotides, the CDR3 is TGTGCCACCAGCAGAGATCTTGGGTTCACAGATACGCAGTATTTT. Translation gives CATSRDLGFTDTQYF.

The chain has TRBV27 and TRBJ1-1; 8 positions match TRBD1. Germline CDR1 MNHEY, CDR2 SMNVEV (reference sequence). This CDR3 is built from 14 residues. Germline trimming cut 5 bases from V and 3 bases from J; bases unmatched to any gene: 5. The chain's CDR3 is CASSGGQAYTEAFF. CDR3 in DNA: TGTGCCAGCAGTGGGGGACAGGCGTACACTGAAGCTTTCTTT.

The gene calls are TRBV20-1 and TRBJ2-5, with TRBD2 as a possible D gene (6 bases). CDR1 and CDR2 (germline): DFQATT, SNEGSKA (reference sequence). This CDR3 has 13 amino acids. The V end lost 5 bases, the J end lost 2 bases, and 12 bases lay between the germline ends. The CDR3 reads CSAPPGVQETQYF. The CDR3 DNA reads as TGCAGTGCTCCCCCGGGGGTACAAGAGACCCAGTACTTC.

Note on this clonotype: A much larger clone is a single base away; this may be a read error. This chain joins TRBV24-1 and TRBJ1-2; D ambiguous. Trimming took off 3 bases at V and 4 bases at J, with 5 bases between the two ends. Looked up from germline, CDR1 is KGHDR and CDR2 is SFDVKD. The CDR3 has 12 residues. Here the CDR3 DNA reads TGTGCCACCAGTGATGACGGCTATGGCTACACCTTC. This codes for CATSDDGYGYTF.

Written as DNA, the CDR3 is TGTGCCTGGAGTCGACAGGGAAATGAGCAGTTCTTC. Residues: CAWSRQGNEQFF. This rearrangement joins TRBV30 to TRBJ2-1; TRBD1 matches at 7 bases. The germline V gene encodes CDR1 GTSNPN and CDR2 SVGIG (reference sequence). The V segment lost 2 bases and the J segment 7 bases; nucleotides outside the gene matches: 2. This CDR3 has 12 residues.

Concerning this clonotype itself: Given a much more abundant clone one base away, this may be a read error. J is TRBJ1-3 and V is TRBV28; D gene uncertain. The CDR3 sequence is 11 residues long. CDR1 and CDR2 from the germline V gene are MDHEN and SYDVKM. Trimming shortened V by 3 bases and J by 6 bases, and 3 bases separated the two germline ends. CDR3 nucleotides: TGTGCCAGCAGTTTGGAAAACACCATATATTTT. Encoded protein: CASSLENTIYF. Together with reference TRBV28 and TRBJ1-3, the CDR3 gives the full variable domain: DVKVTQSSRYLVKRTGEKVFLECVQDMDHENMFWYRQDPGLGLRLIYFSYDVKMKEKGDIPEGYSVSREKKERFSLILESASTNQTSMYLCASSLENTIYFGEGSWLTVV.

About this clonotype: With a much larger clone just one base away, this may be a read error. The rearrangement links TRBV5-1 to TRBJ1-2; D unresolved. The CDR3 spans 12 residues. V lost 0 bases and J 9 bases, leaving 9 bases between the germline ends. The germline V gene encodes CDR1 SGHRS and CDR2 YFSETQ. CDR3 loop: CASSLVGECYTF. The CDR3 region has the DNA TGCGCCAGCAGCTTGGTCGGGGAATGCTACACCTTC. Filled out from reference TRBV5-1 and TRBJ1-2, the complete variable domain reads KAGVTQTPRYLIKTRGQQVTLSCSPISGHRSVSWYQQTPGQGLQFLFEYFSETQRNKGNFPGRFSGRQFSNSRSEMNVSTLELGDSALYLCASSLVGECYTFGSGTRLTVV.

This chain joins TRBV11-2 and TRBJ2-7, with no clear D. V was cut by 5 bases and J by 1 base, with 15 bases left in between. The V gene's germline CDR1 is SGHAT and CDR2 FQNNGV. This CDR3 spans 15 amino acids. CDR3 coding DNA: TGTGCCAGCAGCCAACTCGCGGCAGCGTCCTACGAGCAGTACTTC. It codes for CASSQLAAASYEQYF.

This clonotype has a handful of counts. J is TRBJ2-5 and V is TRBV6-5, with D possibly TRBD2 on 5 matching bases. The last part of the DNA fits TRBJ2-7 better; the J call may be wrong. The CDR3 runs to 11 residues. Germline CDR1 reads MNHEY; CDR2 reads SVGAGI. CDR3 bases: TGTGCCAGTCGTAAGAGGGACGAGCAGTACTTC. The encoded protein is CASRKRDEQYF.

As for this clonotype: Given a much more abundant clone one base away, this may be a read error. The chain combines TRBV29-1 with TRBJ2-1; D not certain. The germline V gene encodes CDR1 SQVTM and CDR2 ANQGSEA. This CDR3 region has 12 residues. V lost 7 bases to trimming and J lost 10 bases, with 17 bases between them. CDR3 sequence (DNA): TGCAGCGCCAAATTCCCCTCCTACGAGCAGTTCTTC. Amino acids: CSAKFPSYEQFF.

The V call is TRBV27, the J call TRBJ2-3; D could derive from TRBD1 or TRBD2 (5 bases each). The CDR3 is 13 residues long. Germline V gene data show CDR1 as MNHEY and CDR2 as SMNVEV (reference sequence). The ends were cut back, 3 bases at V and 9 bases at J, with 13 bases in the middle. CDR3 bases: TGTGCCAGCAGTTTTTGGAGCAGGGACACGCAGTATTTT. This gives the protein CASSFWSRDTQYF.

This clonotype was recorded a few times. The chain links TRBV5-1 to TRBJ1-1, with 9 bases fitting TRBD1. The CDR3 runs to 15 residues. The J segment lost 3 bases and the V segment lost 1 base, leaving 4 bases of the junction unmatched. Germline-derived CDR1 and CDR2 are SGHRS and YFSETQ. The CDR3: CASSLSGTGYTEAFF. CDR3 sequence (DNA): TGCGCCAGCAGCTTGTCCGGGACAGGGTACACTGAAGCTTTCTTT.

This rearrangement joins TRBV29-1 to TRBJ1-2, with D maybe TRBD1 (5 bases). V lost 7 bases and J lost 6, with 12 bases in between. Germline CDR1 is SQVTM and CDR2 is ANQGSEA. The CDR3 runs 11 residues. The CDR3 sequence: CSARVANGYTF. The CDR3 region has the DNA TGCAGCGCCAGGGTAGCGAATGGCTACACCTTC.

The rearrangement joins TRBV4-2 to TRBJ2-3, with 9 positions matching TRBD2. This CDR3 has 17 residues. Germline trimming cut 0 bases from V and 9 bases from J; bases unmatched to any gene: 13. Germline loops: CDR1 LGHNA, CDR2 YNFKEQ. CDR3 in amino acids: CASSQDVGLARRGTQYF. Written as DNA, the CDR3 is TGTGCCAGCAGCCAAGATGTGGGACTAGCCCGCCGGGGGACGCAGTATTTT.

The chain combines TRBV20-1 with TRBJ1-2; 9 bases are shared with TRBD1. Germline CDR1 reads DFQATT; CDR2 reads SNEGSKA (reference sequence). The CDR3 is 14 amino acids. The CDR3 DNA is TGCAGCCCCGGGGACAGGGCTACTAACTATGGCTACACCTTC. Its translation: CSPGDRATNYGYTF.

The chain has TRBV7-6 and TRBJ2-3; 11 positions agree with TRBD2. V shed 0 bases, J shed 0 bases, and the junction held 5 bases outside the gene matches. The CDR3 length is 18 residues. Germline V gene lookup returns CDR1 SGHVS and CDR2 FNYEAQ. The CDR3 reads CASSLAPGLAASTDTQYF. The CDR3 DNA reads as TGTGCCAGCAGCTTAGCACCGGGACTAGCGGCTAGCACAGATACGCAGTATTTT.

CDR3 sequence (DNA): TGCAGTGCTAGAGGATACGGCACTAGCGGGGGGGCGTCAGATACGCAGTATTTT. This translates into CSARGYGTSGGASDTQYF. V and J are TRBV20-1 and TRBJ2-3; TRBD2 matches 13 bases. Germline trimming cut 1 base from V and 4 bases from J; bases unmatched to any gene: 11. This CDR3 spans 18 amino acids. Germline V gives CDR1 DFQATT, CDR2 SNEGSKA (reference sequence).

This clonotype has only a few counts. V and J are TRBV27 and TRBJ2-1; 8 bases line up with TRBD1. J gave up 9 bases and V 6 bases, and 7 bases lay outside the gene matches. The CDR3 is 13 amino acids. Germline-derived CDR1 and CDR2 are MNHEY and SMNVEV (reference sequence). This CDR3 reads CASRGTGIPEQFF. The DNA for the CDR3 is TGTGCCAGCAGAGGGACAGGAATCCCTGAGCAGTTCTTC.

The gene calls are TRBV28 and TRBJ1-6; 11 bases agree with TRBD1. Per the germline V gene, CDR1 is MDHEN and CDR2 is SYDVKM. This CDR3 region has 15 residues. After removal of 6 bases from V and 9 bases from J, the junction contained 7 bases not matched to a gene. Here the CDR3 DNA reads TGTGCCAGCAGCTCCCAAGGGACAGGGGGTTCACCCCTCCACTTT. Translating gives CASSSQGTGGSPLHF.

V is TRBV11-2 and J is TRBJ2-3; D gene unclear. Germline-derived CDR1 and CDR2 are SGHAT and FQNNGV. With 5 bases removed from V and 4 bases from J, the gap between germline ends came to 13 bases. This CDR3 comprises 14 residues. This CDR3 reads CASSLTTVPDTQYF. The CDR3, as DNA: TGTGCCAGCAGCCTCACAACTGTCCCAGATACGCAGTATTTT.

The chain carries TRBV18 and TRBJ1-2; no reliable D call. Deletions cut 3 bases from V and 4 bases from J, with 9 bases between. Germline CDR1 reads KGHSH; CDR2 reads LQKENI. The CDR3 runs 13 residues. The CDR3 sequence: CASSPYRLYGYTF. The CDR3 region has the DNA TGTGCCAGCTCACCGTATCGCCTCTATGGCTACACCTTC.

The V call is TRBV20-1, the J call TRBJ2-5, with TRBD1 matching 7 bases. Trimming at V came to 5 bases and at J to 5 bases, leaving 8 bases not matched to a gene. This CDR3 has 13 residues. Germline assignment: CDR1 DFQATT and CDR2 SNEGSKA (reference sequence). This chain's CDR3 is CSALDRIAETQYF. The CDR3 nucleotides read TGCAGTGCTTTGGACAGGATCGCTGAGACCCAGTACTTC.

V gene TRBV27 combines with J gene TRBJ1-6; D gene unclear. Trimming took off 3 bases at V and 9 bases at J, with 12 bases between the two ends. This CDR3 spans 14 amino acids. CDR1 and CDR2 from the germline V gene are MNHEY and SMNVEV (reference sequence). The CDR3: CASSLGGNPSPLHF. CDR3 bases: TGTGCCAGCAGTTTGGGAGGTAACCCTTCACCCCTCCACTTT.

CDR3 nucleotides: TGCAGCGTTGAAAGACAGCCCCAAGAGACCCAGTACTTC. Protein sequence: CSVERQPQETQYF. The chain links TRBV29-1 to TRBJ2-5; tentative D call: TRBD1 (5 bases). Deletions cut 2 bases from V and 1 base from J, with 8 bases between. The CDR3 is 13 residues long. Germline-derived CDR1 and CDR2 are SQVTM and ANQGSEA.

This clonotype was seen only a few times. This chain connects TRBV27 to TRBJ2-5; D gene ambiguous. This CDR3 is 13 amino acids long. The V end was cut by 5 bases, the J end by 8 bases, with 15 bases between. CDR1 MNHEY and CDR2 SMNVEV come from the germline V gene (reference sequence). Here the CDR3 DNA reads TGTGCCAGCAGTGCCTCCCCCCAAAGAACCCAGTACTTC. It yields the protein CASSASPQRTQYF.

This chain joins TRBV19 and TRBJ2-1, with 7 bases that match TRBD2. The V gene end was trimmed by 4 bases and the J gene end by 11 bases; junction bases not matched to a gene: 8. CDR1 and CDR2 from the germline V gene are LNHDA and SQIVND (reference sequence). This CDR3 spans 13 amino acids. The CDR3: CASSTVPGLQQFF. The CDR3 nucleotides read TGTGCCAGTAGTACGGTACCGGGACTACAGCAGTTCTTC.

The table lists this clonotype with a few counts. This chain joins TRBV27 and TRBJ1-2; D possibly corresponds to TRBD1 (5 bases). The V gene's germline CDR1 is MNHEY and CDR2 SMNVEV (reference sequence). The V end was cut by 3 bases, the J end by 4 bases, with 12 bases between. The CDR3 consists of 14 residues. This CDR3 is CASSFSRGGYGYTF. CDR3 DNA: TGTGCCAGCAGTTTTTCCCGGGGGGGCTATGGCTACACCTTC.